Below are 25 T cell receptor beta chains sequenced from a single sample in a study of shared clonotypes between healthy human individuals. TCRdb keeps only in-frame clones here, not all; method: immunoSEQ multiplex PCR. The sample records fewer than 1.6 million clones, around 98.5% being singletons. The sample comprised naive CD4+ T cells sorted from blood. This sample's subset: CD45RA+ positively selected. The source of these receptors is a man aged 25 to 40 in good health.

The chain employs TRBV12-5 and TRBJ2-1; 13 positions agree with TRBD2. The trim removed 6 bases at V and 9 bases at J, leaving 8 bases unmatched. The CDR3 runs 15 residues. Germline V gene sequence: CDR1 LGHNT, CDR2 FRNRAP. The CDR3 DNA sequence: TGTGCTAGTGGCCGGACTAGCGGGAGAGTAGGTGAGCAGTTCTTC. As protein: CASGRTSGRVGEQFF.

The J gene is TRBJ2-3, the V gene TRBV27; D is tentatively TRBD1 or TRBD2 (5 bases each). Trimming left V 4 bases short and J 2 bases short, with 16 bases between. Germline-derived CDR1 and CDR2 are MNHEY and SMNVEV (reference sequence). The CDR3 consists of 16 residues. The CDR3: CASSSWDGAFTDTQYF. The CDR3, as DNA: TGTGCCAGCAGTTCTTGGGACGGAGCTTTCACAGATACGCAGTATTTT.

The chain is built from TRBV18 and TRBJ2-4; 9 bases line up with TRBD1. V gave up 4 bases and J gave up 7 bases; unmatched junction bases: 2. From germline, CDR1 is KGHSH and CDR2 LQKENI. This CDR3 spans 13 amino acids. The CDR3 region is CASSRTGENIQYF. CDR3 DNA sequence: TGTGCCAGCTCACGGACAGGGGAGAACATTCAGTACTTC.

This chain connects TRBV29-1 to TRBJ2-5, with 8 bases matching TRBD2. The CDR3 is made up of 14 amino acids. Germline values: CDR1 SQVTM, CDR2 ANQGSEA. J lost 4 bases, V lost 2 bases, and 6 bases had no gene match. The DNA of the CDR3 is TGCAGCGTTGAACCCGGGGGGGGAAGAGAGACCCAGTACTTC. The encoded protein is CSVEPGGGRETQYF.

V usage is TRBV7-2 and J usage is TRBJ2-1; a weak D match, TRBD1 (5 bases). Germline V lookup: CDR1 SGHTA, CDR2 FQGNSA. Trimming took 5 bases from V and 7 from J, leaving 9 bases between them. The length of the CDR3 is 12 residues. The CDR3 spells CASSAYRNEQFF. The CDR3 nucleotides are TGTGCCAGCAGCGCCTACAGGAATGAGCAGTTCTTC.

The chain uses TRBV5-8 and TRBJ2-7; 12 bases map to TRBD2. This CDR3 spans 15 amino acids. Germline V CDR1 and CDR2: SGHTS, YDEGEE. The ends lost 4 bases at V and 2 bases at J; junction bases unmatched: 4. The CDR3 region has the DNA TGTGCCAGCAGCATGCGACTAGCGGGAGCCTACGAGCAGTACTTC. Amino acid sequence: CASSMRLAGAYEQYF.

The chain combines TRBV5-1 with TRBJ2-1; D might be TRBD1 (5 bases). Germline V gene data show CDR1 as SGHRS and CDR2 as YFSETQ. Trimming pared 3 bases from V and 9 bases from J, leaving 22 bases between. The CDR3 covers 16 residues. CDR3 DNA sequence: TGCGCCAGCAGCTCCCAGGGCCGCTTCCCGATGGGTGAGCAGTTCTTC. It specifies CASSSQGRFPMGEQFF.

The chain recombines TRBV4-1 with TRBJ2-2; D is unclear. The CDR3 runs to 15 residues. Germline values: CDR1 MGHRA, CDR2 YSYEKL. Between the trimmed V and J ends, which lost 0 bases and 7 bases, there was a span of 12 bases. The CDR3: CASSQERLAGGELFF. The CDR3, as DNA: TGCGCCAGCAGCCAAGAGCGACTGGCCGGCGGGGAGCTGTTTTTT.

V and J are TRBV5-1 and TRBJ1-4, with unresolved D. Per the germline V gene, CDR1 is SGHRS and CDR2 is YFSETQ. With 0 bases removed from V and 5 bases from J, the gap between germline ends came to 8 bases. The CDR3 consists of 14 residues. CDR3 loop: CASSLGRTNEKLFF. As DNA, the CDR3 is TGCGCCAGCAGCTTGGGCCGGACGAATGAAAAACTGTTTTTT.

This chain uses TRBV18 with TRBJ2-1, with TRBD2 matching over 9 bases. There are 16 residues in the CDR3. J lost 6 bases, V lost 4 bases, and 10 bases had no gene match. The germline V gene has CDR1 KGHSH and CDR2 LQKENI. The chain's CDR3 is CASSLRSGTSINEQFF. CDR3 in DNA: TGTGCCAGCTCACTACGTTCCGGGACTAGCATCAATGAGCAGTTCTTC.

The chain combines TRBV10-1 with TRBJ2-1; 10 bases agree with TRBD1. V trimming: 1 base; J trimming: 7 bases; junction bases outside the gene matches: 7. CDR3 length: 16 residues. In germline, CDR1 is WNHNN, CDR2 SYGVQD (reference sequence). For the CDR3, the DNA is TGCGCCAGCAGTGAGTTAACCGGGACAGGGGTAAATGAGCAGTTCTTC. This codes for CASSELTGTGVNEQFF.

This clone was counted between two and nine times. The identical CDR3 is also encoded by other nucleotide sequences in the sample. V usage is TRBV2 and J usage is TRBJ1-5, with TRBD1 identical over 7 bases. Germline lookup yields CDR1 SNHLY and CDR2 FYNNEI. The trim removed 5 bases at V and 0 bases at J, leaving 1 base unmatched. This CDR3 contains 14 residues. The chain's CDR3 is CASSRQGSNQPQHF. The CDR3 DNA reads as TGTGCCAGCAGTAGACAGGGTAGCAATCAGCCCCAGCATTTT. The whole variable domain, remainder taken from reference TRBV2 and TRBJ1-5, is EPEVTQTPSHQVTQMGQEVILRCVPISNHLYFYWYRQILGQKVEFLVSFYNNEISEKSEIFDDQFSVERPDGSNFTLKIRSTKLEDSAMYFCASSRQGSNQPQHFGDGTRLSIL.

The chain is built from TRBV27 and TRBJ2-1, with 7 bases that match TRBD2. Per the germline V gene, CDR1 is MNHEY and CDR2 is SMNVEV (reference sequence). The CDR3 has 19 residues. V trimming: 6 bases; J trimming: 3 bases; junction bases outside the gene matches: 20. CDR3 nucleotides: TGTGCCAGCAGATCCCGGGGACCCTTACCTAGCGGAGTCTACAATGAGCAGTTCTTC. Residues: CASRSRGPLPSGVYNEQFF.

The gene calls are TRBV19 and TRBJ1-2, with 12 positions matching TRBD1. The CDR3 extends over 17 amino acids. Trimming removed 9 bases from V and 7 bases from J; junction bases left unmatched: 18. Germline V lookup: CDR1 LNHDA, CDR2 SQIVND (reference sequence). The chain's CDR3 is CASLPTGTGGLSAGYTF. CDR3 nucleotides: TGTGCCAGCTTACCAACCGGGACAGGGGGCTTAAGCGCTGGCTACACCTTC.

This clone was observed a single time. The rearrangement links TRBV4-1 to TRBJ1-2; D remains ambiguous. Germline assignment: CDR1 MGHRA and CDR2 YSYEKL. The V gene lost 0 bases and the J gene lost 4 bases, with 12 bases spanning the gap. This CDR3 is 15 amino acids long. The CDR3 is CASSQDSDRIYGYTF. In nucleotides, the CDR3 is TGCGCCAGCAGCCAAGATTCCGATCGGATCTATGGCTACACCTTC.

About this clone: Other DNA sequences in this specimen translate into the identical CDR3. The chain joins TRBV18 to TRBJ1-3; unclear D gene. This CDR3 has 13 amino acids. The V and J ends lost 3 bases and 4 bases respectively, with 7 bases between them. Germline CDR1 KGHSH, CDR2 LQKENI. In DNA form, the CDR3 reads TGTGCCAGCTCACCCGACTCAGGAAACACCATATATTTT. It translates to CASSPDSGNTIYF. Full variable domain (remainder filled in from reference TRBV18 and TRBJ1-3): NAGVMQNPRHLVRRRGQEARLRCSPMKGHSHVYWYRQLPEEGLKFMVYLQKENIIDESGMPKERFSAEFPKEGPSILRIQQVVRGDSAAYFCASSPDSGNTIYFGEGSWLTVV.

On this clone itself: Other DNA sequences in the same sample also yield this CDR3. This rearrangement joins TRBV5-1 to TRBJ2-3, with TRBD2 matching 15 bases. This CDR3 contains 18 residues. V shed 4 bases, J shed 0 bases, and the junction held 6 bases outside the gene matches. Germline V gene data show CDR1 as SGHRS and CDR2 as YFSETQ. CDR3 in amino acids: CASSSGLAGGGSTDTQYF. The DNA for the CDR3 is TGCGCCAGCAGCAGCGGACTAGCGGGAGGGGGAAGCACAGATACGCAGTATTTT.

This chain links TRBV4-1 with TRBJ2-3, with TRBD2 matching over 9 bases. Trimming at V came to 1 base and at J to 2 bases, leaving 10 bases not matched to a gene. The length of the CDR3 is 18 residues. CDR1 and CDR2 from the germline V gene are MGHRA and YSYEKL. CDR3: CASSQGRAQRGVTDTQYF. The CDR3 DNA reads as TGCGCCAGCAGCCAAGGGCGGGCGCAGCGGGGGGTCACAGATACGCAGTATTTT.

This clone was detected a few times. The chain recombines TRBV10-1 with TRBJ2-7; possible D gene TRBD1, 6 bases. Germline lookup yields CDR1 WNHNN and CDR2 SYGVQD (reference sequence). Trimming took 0 bases from V and 3 from J, leaving 9 bases between them. The CDR3 runs to 14 residues. DNA of the CDR3: TGCGCCAGCAGTGAGTCTGGGGACATCTACGAGCAGTACTTC. Translating it yields CASSESGDIYEQYF.

This clone was picked up one time. CDR3: CASSYRQGLRDEQFF. CDR3 DNA: TGTGCCAGCAGCTATAGGCAGGGTCTACGGGATGAGCAGTTCTTC. V is TRBV11-3 and J is TRBJ2-1, with TRBD1 as a possible D gene (5 bases). Germline V gene data show CDR1 as SGHNT and CDR2 as YENEEA. The CDR3 loop spans 15 amino acids. V lost 4 bases and J lost 8, with 18 bases in between.

This chain uses TRBV5-6 with TRBJ2-3; D uncertain. V was pared by 2 bases and J by 6 bases, with 7 bases between. CDR1 and CDR2 from the germline V gene are SGHDT and YYEEEE. CDR3 size: 12 residues. CDR3 DNA: TGTGCCAGCAGCTTTACTCGGGATACGCAGTATTTT. This sequence encodes CASSFTRDTQYF.

The chain joins TRBV7-9 to TRBJ2-7, with 10 bases aligning to TRBD1. Germline V gene lookup returns CDR1 SEHNR and CDR2 FQNEAQ (reference sequence). This CDR3 is 13 amino acids long. V shed 11 bases, J shed 5 bases, and the junction held 9 bases outside the gene matches. The CDR3 reads CAASGTGVNEQYF. The CDR3 coding sequence is TGTGCCGCGTCCGGGACAGGGGTAAACGAGCAGTACTTC.

V is TRBV5-1 and J is TRBJ1-4; unclear D gene. CDR3 length: 15 residues. Between the trimmed V and J ends, which lost 3 bases and 8 bases, there was a span of 17 bases. The germline gives CDR1 SGHRS, CDR2 YFSETQ. CDR3 nucleotides: TGCGCCAGCAGCTCCCGGCCAGGTAGAGAGGAAAAACTGTTTTTT. Residues: CASSSRPGREEKLFF. Full variable domain (rest looked up from reference TRBV5-1 and TRBJ1-4): KAGVTQTPRYLIKTRGQQVTLSCSPISGHRSVSWYQQTPGQGLQFLFEYFSETQRNKGNFPGRFSGRQFSNSRSEMNVSTLELGDSALYLCASSSRPGREEKLFFGSGTQLSVL.

J is TRBJ2-3 and V is TRBV14; 9 bases are shared with TRBD1. Germline assignment: CDR1 SGHDN and CDR2 FVKESK. There are 15 residues in the CDR3. V was pared by 5 bases and J by 7 bases, with 10 bases of the junction left unmatched. The CDR3 DNA reads as TGTGCCAGCAGCGCCCGGGACAGGGATCCAAATACGCAGTATTTT. This translates into CASSARDRDPNTQYF.

On this clone: Other DNA sequences from this sample encode an identical CDR3 as well. J is TRBJ1-5 and V is TRBV7-2, with D unresolved. Trimming took off 5 bases at V and 1 base at J, with 9 bases between the two ends. The CDR3 is 14 amino acids. Germline CDR1 and CDR2: SGHTA and FQGNSA. As DNA, the CDR3 is TGTGCCAGCAGCCCTGGACGGAGCAATCAGCCCCAGCATTTT. This codes for CASSPGRSNQPQHF.